This TCR beta chain appears in the sequencing data of a study of blood T cell repertoires in COVID-19. Study overall: Sites across the United States, Italy and Spain contributed samples from acute and convalescent COVID-19. T cells, B-cell-depleted T cells, or PBMCs supplied cDNA or gDNA.

CDR3 length: 15 amino acids. V dropped 0 bases and J dropped 5 bases, with 8 bases sitting between them. Germline assignment: CDR1 LNHNV and CDR2 YYDKDF (reference sequence). Original data processing: The assay estimated nucleated cells by amplifying reference gene primers. TCRdb's table, derived via immunoSEQ multiplex PCR, lists solely in-frame clones and lacks some. That table gives V, J and clone size, and the DNA gave D and trimming. The profile shows 75,000 to 100,000 clones, around 80% of them singletons. Material: peripheral blood. The sequence was obtained from a man aged 50 to 60 with active or convalescent COVID-19. The chain combines TRBV15 with TRBJ1-6; a possible D gene is TRBD1 (5 bases). CDR3 in amino acids: CATSRDKGNNSPLHF. In DNA, the CDR3 is TGTGCCACCAGCAGAGATAAGGGGAATAATTCACCCCTCCACTTT.